The 7 T cell receptor beta chains below were found in one sample sequenced in a study of blood T cell repertoires in COVID-19. Data came from immunoSEQ multiplex PCR; TCRdb stores just in-frame clones and leaves some out. The sample contains some 150,000 clones, approximately 80% of which appear only once. Sequenced sample: PBMCs or T cells enriched from blood (not recorded which). Every receptor here comes from a woman in her late teens or twenties who had been exposed to COVID-19.

The V call is TRBV5-1, the J call TRBJ2-5, with TRBD1 matching 11 bases. Trimming at V came to 4 bases and at J to 5 bases, leaving 7 bases not matched to a gene. The CDR3 totals 15 residues. The germline CDR1 and CDR2 sequences are SGHRS and YFSETQ. The CDR3 region has the DNA TGCGCCAGCAGCGCCCGGGACAGGGGGTTTGAGACCCAGTACTTC. It is translated as CASSARDRGFETQYF.

V gene TRBV12-3 or TRBV12-4 combines with J gene TRBJ1-3; no firm D call. Trimming shortened V by 3 bases and J by 0 bases, and 3 bases separated the two germline ends. The CDR3 runs to 13 residues. Written as DNA, the CDR3 is TGTGCCAGCAGTTTTAGCTCTGGAAACACCATATATTTT. Its translation: CASSFSSGNTIYF.

The chain employs TRBV30 and TRBJ1-1; 9 bases fit TRBD1. The CDR3 has 16 amino acids. With V trimmed by 4 bases and J by 1 base, 10 bases remained unmatched. Germline V gene sequence: CDR1 GTSNPN, CDR2 SVGIG (reference sequence). The CDR3 loop reads CAWIQHNRGPNTEAFF. In nucleotides, the CDR3 is TGTGCCTGGATTCAACATAACAGGGGGCCGAACACTGAAGCTTTCTTT.

This clone has just one count. The chain has TRBV7-9 and TRBJ1-2; D uncertain. The V gene lost 5 bases and the J gene lost 4 bases, with 17 bases spanning the gap. CDR3 size: 15 residues. Germline CDR1 is SEHNR and CDR2 is FQNEAQ (reference sequence). For the CDR3, the DNA is TGTGCCAGCAGCCTAGGTTGGGGAGAAATCTATGGCTACACCTTC. Its protein is CASSLGWGEIYGYTF.

This sequence joins TRBV7-9 and TRBJ2-7; tentative D call: TRBD1 (6 bases). CDR1 is SEHNR, CDR2 FQNEAQ, per germline (reference sequence). The V and J ends lost 1 base and 5 bases respectively, with 18 bases between them. The CDR3 loop spans 16 amino acids. The CDR3 region is CASSLERSGVGHEQYF. The CDR3 nucleotides are TGTGCCAGCAGCTTAGAAAGGTCAGGGGTCGGCCACGAGCAGTACTTC.

The chain links TRBV28 to TRBJ1-2, with 8 bases lining up with TRBD1. Trimming at V came to 3 bases and at J to 2 bases, leaving 8 bases not matched to a gene. Looked up from germline, CDR1 is MDHEN and CDR2 is SYDVKM. CDR3 size: 16 residues. The CDR3 DNA is TGTGCCAGCAGTTTTCCCCTTGGACAGGGCAACTATGGCTACACCTTC. Amino acids: CASSFPLGQGNYGYTF.

The rearrangement joins TRBV24-1 to TRBJ1-2; possibly TRBD1 for D (6 bases). Deletions cut 2 bases from V and 4 bases from J, with 16 bases between. This CDR3 has 16 residues. Germline lookup yields CDR1 KGHDR and CDR2 SFDVKD. The CDR3 protein is CATSDYRAGAIYGYTF. The CDR3 bases are TGTGCCACCAGTGATTACCGAGCAGGGGCTATCTATGGCTACACCTTC.